These 17 T cell receptor beta chains originate from one sample sequenced in a study of T cell responses to AZD1222 COVID-19 vaccine. The table came from immunoSEQ multiplex PCR; TCRdb's copy has only in-frame clones and leaves some out. The sample lists roughly 100,000 clones, over 70% occurring once. The material sequenced was peripheral blood, taken on day 0 of AZD1222 vaccination. These receptor sequences come from an adult in good health.

The gene calls are TRBV27 and TRBJ1-3; D is unclear. V lost 6 bases to trimming and J lost 0 bases, with 6 bases between them. Germline loops: CDR1 MNHEY, CDR2 SMNVEV (reference sequence). The CDR3 has 13 residues. The CDR3 loop reads CASRGHSGNTIYF. The DNA of the CDR3 is TGTGCCAGCAGAGGCCACTCTGGAAACACCATATATTTT.

In its sample, this clone ranks as medium-sized (0.01 to 0.1%). The chain recombines TRBV9 with TRBJ2-1; D gene ambiguous. V gave up 0 bases and J gave up 9 bases, with 16 bases separating them. The CDR3 extends over 15 amino acids. Germline CDR1 reads SGDLS; CDR2 reads YYNGEE. The CDR3 DNA reads as TGTGCCAGCAGCGTAGCTGGGCAAGATTGGGGTGAGCAGTTCTTC. Translated: CASSVAGQDWGEQFF.

This clone showed up just once. The V call is TRBV9, the J call TRBJ2-5; D is perhaps TRBD1 (6 bases). V shed 4 bases and J shed 1 base, with 17 bases lying between them. Germline assignment: CDR1 SGDLS and CDR2 YYNGEE. The CDR3 totals 16 residues. The CDR3 reads CASSPNLGTIQETQYF. CDR3 DNA: TGTGCCAGCAGCCCGAACCTCGGGACAATCCAAGAGACCCAGTACTTC.

V and J are TRBV7-9 and TRBJ2-5, with a weak D call TRBD1 (5 bases). V gave up 5 bases and J gave up 3 bases, with 7 bases separating them. Germline CDR1 SEHNR, CDR2 FQNEAQ (reference sequence). The CDR3 loop spans 12 amino acids. The CDR3 protein is CASSSREETQYF. The CDR3 nucleotides are TGTGCCAGCAGCAGCAGGGAAGAGACCCAGTACTTC.

V and J are TRBV5-4 and TRBJ2-3, with D hard to call. CDR3 size: 12 residues. Germline CDR1 SGHNT, CDR2 YYREEE (reference sequence). V lost 0 bases, J lost 5 bases, and 4 bases lay in between. Here the CDR3 reads CASSLGEDTQYF. In nucleotides, the CDR3 is TGTGCCAGCAGCTTGGGGGAAGATACGCAGTATTTT. Based on the CDR3 plus reference TRBV5-4 and TRBJ2-3, the full variable domain is ETGVTQSPTHLIKTRGQQVTLRCSSQSGHNTVSWYQQALGQGPQFIFQYYREEENGRGNFPPRFSGLQFPNYSSELNVNALELDDSALYLCASSLGEDTQYFGPGTRLTVL.

The genes are TRBV5-1 and TRBJ2-1, with D unclear. V dropped 0 bases and J dropped 7 bases, with 11 bases sitting between them. CDR3 length equals 14 residues. CDR1 and CDR2 (germline): SGHRS, YFSETQ. CDR3 sequence (DNA): TGCGCCAGCAGCTTGGCTTGGGGATTGAATGAGCAGTTCTTC. Translating it yields CASSLAWGLNEQFF.

The genes are TRBV7-9 and TRBJ2-7, with D possibly being TRBD2 (6 bases). CDR1 and CDR2 from the germline V gene are SEHNR and FQNEAQ (reference sequence). There are 14 residues in the CDR3. V was clipped by 3 bases and J by 6 bases, with 15 bases between them. For the CDR3, the DNA is TGTGCCAGCAGCTTCTCAGGGAGGTCGCGCGAGCAGTACTTC. As protein: CASSFSGRSREQYF.

The V and J genes are TRBV7-2 and TRBJ2-2; 12 bases align to TRBD2. CDR3 size: 18 residues. From germline, CDR1 is SGHTA and CDR2 FQGNSA. V shed 0 bases, J shed 5 bases, and the junction held 7 bases outside the gene matches. CDR3 amino acids: CASSLASTSGGNTGELFF. The CDR3, as DNA: TGTGCCAGCAGCTTAGCGTCGACTAGCGGGGGCAATACCGGGGAGCTGTTTTTT. The full variable domain, in which reference TRBV7-2 and TRBJ2-2 provide the parts outside the CDR3, is GAGVSQSPSNKVTEKGKDVELRCDPISGHTALYWYRQSLGQGLEFLIYFQGNSAPDKSGLPSDRFSAERTGGSVSTLTIQRTQQEDSAVYLCASSLASTSGGNTGELFFGEGSRLTVL.

This clone showed up just a few times. V and J are TRBV28 and TRBJ2-3; TRBD2 matches 13 bases. Trimming took 10 bases from V and 2 from J; bases not matched to a gene: 6. The CDR3 consists of 15 residues. Per the germline V gene, CDR1 is MDHEN and CDR2 is SYDVKM. The CDR3: CAIRLAGGLTDTQYF. The DNA of the CDR3 is TGTGCCATCAGACTAGCGGGGGGCCTCACAGATACGCAGTATTTT.

This clone was counted a few times. This rearrangement joins TRBV27 to TRBJ2-7; 13 bases map to TRBD2. The V gene end was trimmed by 6 bases and the J gene end by 6 bases; junction bases not matched to a gene: 8. The CDR3 is made up of 15 amino acids. Germline V CDR1 and CDR2: MNHEY, SMNVEV (reference sequence). The CDR3 bases are TGTGCCAGCAGCCCGACTAGCGGGAGGAAACGCGAGCAGTACTTC. This encodes CASSPTSGRKREQYF.

This clone showed up just a few times. The V call is TRBV6-4, the J call TRBJ2-3; the match to TRBD2 covers 10 bases. The V and J ends lost 2 bases and 6 bases, in that order; junction bases with no gene match: 8. Germline values: CDR1 MRHNA, CDR2 SNTAGT. The CDR3 extends over 16 amino acids. CDR3 bases: TGTGCCAGCAGTGACAGGGTAGCGGGAGGATCCGATACGCAGTATTTT. Translated: CASSDRVAGGSDTQYF.

The V call is TRBV6-2 or TRBV6-3, the J call TRBJ1-5; D is ambiguous. The CDR3 is 12 amino acids. Germline CDR1 and CDR2: MNHEY and SVGEGT. V gave up 6 bases and J gave up 6 bases, with 9 bases separating them. The DNA of the CDR3 is TGTGCCAGCAGCCACGGGGTTCAGCCCCAGCATTTT. It specifies CASSHGVQPQHF.

The genes are TRBV6-5 and TRBJ2-3; 10 nucleotides match TRBD2. The V gene end was trimmed by 6 bases and the J gene end by 6 bases; junction bases not matched to a gene: 9. Germline V gives CDR1 MNHEY, CDR2 SVGAGI. This CDR3 has 15 amino acids. CDR3 coding DNA: TGTGCCAGCAGGGAGAGCGGGGGGGCCCCCGATACGCAGTATTTT. Its protein product is CASRESGGAPDTQYF.

This chain joins TRBV18 and TRBJ2-7; 11 bases line up with TRBD2. The V gene end was trimmed by 2 bases and the J gene end by 5 bases; junction bases not matched to a gene: 8. The CDR3 spans 16 residues. Germline V gives CDR1 KGHSH, CDR2 LQKENI. CDR3 region: CASSPSVTSGRDEQYF. The CDR3 nucleotides are TGTGCCAGCTCACCAAGTGTAACTAGCGGGAGAGACGAGCAGTACTTC.

This rearrangement joins TRBV7-8 to TRBJ1-2, with D unresolved. The germline V and J ends were trimmed by 4 bases and 1 base, with 10 bases remaining between them. Germline-derived CDR1 and CDR2 are SGHVS and FQNEAQ. The CDR3 covers 14 residues. CDR3 region: CASSSTRHNYGYTF. The CDR3 coding sequence is TGTGCCAGCAGCTCGACACGTCATAACTATGGCTACACCTTC.

The chain joins TRBV7-9 to TRBJ1-1, with 7 positions matching TRBD1. Losses at the gene ends were 6 bases for V and 2 bases for J; bases not matched to a gene: 3. Germline CDR1 SEHNR, CDR2 FQNEAQ (reference sequence). This CDR3 is built from 13 residues. The CDR3 coding sequence is TGTGCCAGCAGTTGGGACAGTAACACTGAAGCTTTCTTT. It translates to CASSWDSNTEAFF.

This rearrangement joins TRBV24-1 to TRBJ2-7, with D perhaps TRBD2 (5 bases). The V end lost 4 bases, the J end lost 5 bases, and 14 bases lay between the germline ends. Per germline, CDR1 KGHDR and CDR2 SFDVKD. The CDR3 extends over 14 amino acids. The CDR3 loop reads CATSETTNKHEQYF. The DNA of the CDR3 is TGTGCCACCAGTGAGACTACGAATAAGCACGAGCAGTACTTC.